The source of this T cell receptor beta chain is a study of human T cells and chemical hapten exposure. Germline V gene sequence: CDR1 LGHDT, CDR2 YNNKEL (reference sequence). Trimming pared 4 bases from V and 2 bases from J, leaving 8 bases between. The CDR3 is 14 amino acids. MiXCR, run by TCRdb on the RACE reads, gives a single entry per CDR3 protein. This table holds 380,000 or so distinct CDR3 sequences, about 4.8% found once. Time point: patch test 1, 2 weeks after DPC sensitization. Noted treatment: therapeutic diphenylcyclopropenone sensitization with weekly scalp DPC. The starting material, unfractionated whole blood, was used for total RNA extraction. General study results and limits: The study found that PT1 expanded TCR counts correlated positively with patch test score.

This clonotype was picked up many times. The antigen is undetermined. The sequencing here drew on whole blood, taken in connection with sensitization to the hapten diphenylcyclopropenone (DPC). The chain has TRBV3-1 and TRBJ2-2; no reliable D call. This TCR was sampled from a woman between 50 and 59 years old with alopecia areata. Some clones in this sample may be carry-over from other donors' samples. CDR3 nucleotide sequence: TGTGCCAGCAGCCGGGTCAGAAACACCGGGGAGCTGTTTTTT. Its translation is CASSRVRNTGELFF. The variable domain in full, with the rest retrieved from reference TRBV3-1 and TRBJ2-2, is DTAVSQTPKYLVTQMGNDKSIKCEQNLGHDTMYWYKQDSKKFLKIMFSYNNKELIINETVPNRFSPKSPDKAHLNLHINSLELGDSAVYFCASSRVRNTGELFFGEGSRLTVL.